Reported below is one T cell receptor (beta chain). The J segment lost 0 bases and the V segment lost 5 bases, leaving 16 bases of the junction unmatched. The CDR3 runs 19 residues. Germline CDR1 reads SGHAT; CDR2 reads FQNNGV. This specimen comes from a study of cytomegalovirus exposure and HLA in healthy donors. This table comes from immunoSEQ multiplex PCR, and its TCRdb copy is limited to in-frame clones, with some not included. The sample consists of approximately 60,000 clones, 95% of them appearing once. The chain is built from TRBV11-2 and TRBJ2-3, with 8 bases matching TRBD1. Sequencing was performed on PBMCs. The sequence was obtained from a woman aged 18 to 35 in good health and CMV-seropositive. CDR3 DNA sequence: TGTGCCAGCAGCCCCCGGGGGTACAGGGGGAGATCTAGCACAGATACGCAGTATTTT. Protein: CASSPRGYRGRSSTDTQYF.